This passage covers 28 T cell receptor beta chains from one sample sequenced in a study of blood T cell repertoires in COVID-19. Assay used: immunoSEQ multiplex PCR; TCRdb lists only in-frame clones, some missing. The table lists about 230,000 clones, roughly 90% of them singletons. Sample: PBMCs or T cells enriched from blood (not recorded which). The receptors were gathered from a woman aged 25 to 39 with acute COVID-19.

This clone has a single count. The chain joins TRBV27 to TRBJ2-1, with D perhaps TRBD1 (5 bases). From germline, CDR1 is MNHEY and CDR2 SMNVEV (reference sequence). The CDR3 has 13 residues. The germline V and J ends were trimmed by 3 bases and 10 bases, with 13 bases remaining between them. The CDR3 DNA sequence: TGTGCCAGCAGTTTTACAGGCCTAGAAGAGCAGTTCTTC. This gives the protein CASSFTGLEEQFF.

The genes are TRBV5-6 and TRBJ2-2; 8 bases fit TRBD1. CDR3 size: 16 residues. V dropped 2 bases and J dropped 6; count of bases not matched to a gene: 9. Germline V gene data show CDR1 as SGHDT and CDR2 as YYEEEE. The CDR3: CASSFRQGALAGELFF. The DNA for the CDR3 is TGTGCCAGCAGCTTCCGCCAGGGGGCGCTGGCCGGGGAGCTGTTTTTT.

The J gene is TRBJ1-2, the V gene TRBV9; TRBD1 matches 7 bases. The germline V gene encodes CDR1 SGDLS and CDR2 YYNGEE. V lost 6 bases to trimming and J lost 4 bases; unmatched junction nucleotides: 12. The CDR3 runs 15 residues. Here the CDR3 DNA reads TGTGCCAGCAACCATAGACAGGGCCGCACCTATGGCTACACCTTC. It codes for CASNHRQGRTYGYTF. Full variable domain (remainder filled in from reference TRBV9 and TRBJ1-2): DSGVTQTPKHLITATGQRVTLRCSPRSGDLSVYWYQQSLDQGLQFLIQYYNGEERAKGNILERFSAQQFPDLHSELNLSSLELGDSALYFCASNHRQGRTYGYTFGSGTRLTVV.

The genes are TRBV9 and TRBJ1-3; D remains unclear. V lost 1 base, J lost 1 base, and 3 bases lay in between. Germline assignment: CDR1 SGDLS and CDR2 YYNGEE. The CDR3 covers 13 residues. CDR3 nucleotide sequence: TGTGCCAGCAGCGTATCATCTGGAAACACCATATATTTT. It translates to CASSVSSGNTIYF. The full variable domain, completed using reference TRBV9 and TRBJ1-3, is DSGVTQTPKHLITATGQRVTLRCSPRSGDLSVYWYQQSLDQGLQFLIQYYNGEERAKGNILERFSAQQFPDLHSELNLSSLELGDSALYFCASSVSSGNTIYFGEGSWLTVV.

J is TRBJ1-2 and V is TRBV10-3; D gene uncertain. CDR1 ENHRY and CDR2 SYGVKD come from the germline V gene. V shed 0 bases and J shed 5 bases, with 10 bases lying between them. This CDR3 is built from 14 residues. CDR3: CAISESTDSYGYTF. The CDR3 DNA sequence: TGTGCCATCAGTGAGTCGACGGACTCTTATGGCTACACCTTC.

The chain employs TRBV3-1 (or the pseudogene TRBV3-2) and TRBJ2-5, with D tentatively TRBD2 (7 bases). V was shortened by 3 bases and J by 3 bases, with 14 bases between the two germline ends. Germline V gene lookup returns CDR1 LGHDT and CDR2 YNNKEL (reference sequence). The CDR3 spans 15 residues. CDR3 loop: CASSQEGGAKETQYF. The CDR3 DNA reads TGTGCCAGCAGCCAGGAAGGGGGGGCTAAAGAGACCCAGTACTTC.

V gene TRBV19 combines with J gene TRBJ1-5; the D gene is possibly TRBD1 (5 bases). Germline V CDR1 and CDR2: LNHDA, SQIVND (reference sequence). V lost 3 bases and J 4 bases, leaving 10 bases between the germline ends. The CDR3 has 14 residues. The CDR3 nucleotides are TGTGCCAGTAGTATTGACAGCACAAATCAGCCCCAGCATTTT. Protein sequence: CASSIDSTNQPQHF.

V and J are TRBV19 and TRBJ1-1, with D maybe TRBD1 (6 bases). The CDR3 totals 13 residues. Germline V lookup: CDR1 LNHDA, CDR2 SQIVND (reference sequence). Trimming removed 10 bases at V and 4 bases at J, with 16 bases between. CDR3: CATKVQGTTEAFF. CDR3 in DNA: TGTGCCACAAAGGTCCAGGGGACCACTGAAGCTTTCTTT. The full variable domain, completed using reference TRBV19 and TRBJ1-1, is DGGITQSPKYLFRKEGQNVTLSCEQNLNHDAMYWYRQDPGQGLRLIYYSQIVNDFQKGDIAEGYSVSREKKESFPLTVTSAQKNPTAFYLCATKVQGTTEAFFGQGTRLTVV.

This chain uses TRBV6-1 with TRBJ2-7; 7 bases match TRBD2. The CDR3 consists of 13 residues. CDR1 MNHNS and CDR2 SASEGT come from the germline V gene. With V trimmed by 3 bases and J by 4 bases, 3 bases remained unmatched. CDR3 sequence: CASSEGGRYEQYF. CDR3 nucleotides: TGTGCCAGCAGTGAGGGGGGGAGATACGAGCAGTACTTC.

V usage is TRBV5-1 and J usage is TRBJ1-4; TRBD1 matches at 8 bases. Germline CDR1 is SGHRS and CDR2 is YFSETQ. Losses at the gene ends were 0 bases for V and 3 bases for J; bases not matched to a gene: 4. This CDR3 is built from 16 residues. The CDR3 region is CASSLGQGASNEKLFF. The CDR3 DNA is TGCGCCAGCAGCTTGGGTCAGGGGGCCTCTAATGAAAAACTGTTTTTT.

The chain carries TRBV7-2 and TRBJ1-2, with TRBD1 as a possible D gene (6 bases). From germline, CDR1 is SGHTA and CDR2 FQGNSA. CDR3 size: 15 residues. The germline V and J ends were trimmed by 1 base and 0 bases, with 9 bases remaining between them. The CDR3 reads CASSLEGVANYGYTF. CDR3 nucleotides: TGTGCCAGCAGCTTAGAGGGGGTCGCTAACTATGGCTACACCTTC.

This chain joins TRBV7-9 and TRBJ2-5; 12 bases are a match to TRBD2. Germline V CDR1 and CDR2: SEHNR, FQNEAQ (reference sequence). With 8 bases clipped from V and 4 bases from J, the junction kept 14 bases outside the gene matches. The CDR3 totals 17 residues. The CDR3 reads CASRQSSGGAWIETQYF. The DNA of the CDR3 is TGTGCCAGCCGGCAGTCTAGCGGGGGGGCTTGGATAGAGACCCAGTACTTC.

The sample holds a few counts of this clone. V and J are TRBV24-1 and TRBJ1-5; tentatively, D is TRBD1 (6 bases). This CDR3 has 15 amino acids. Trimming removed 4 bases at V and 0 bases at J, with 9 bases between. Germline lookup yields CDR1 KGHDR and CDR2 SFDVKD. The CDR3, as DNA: TGTGCCACCAGTGAGGGGACACTTAGCAATCAGCCCCAGCATTTT. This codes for CATSEGTLSNQPQHF.

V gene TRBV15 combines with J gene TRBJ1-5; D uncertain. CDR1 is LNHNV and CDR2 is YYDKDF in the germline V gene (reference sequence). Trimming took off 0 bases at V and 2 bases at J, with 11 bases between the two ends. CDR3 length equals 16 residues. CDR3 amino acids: CATSRDLGLGNQPQHF. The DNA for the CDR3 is TGTGCCACCAGCAGAGATTTGGGCCTTGGCAATCAGCCCCAGCATTTT.

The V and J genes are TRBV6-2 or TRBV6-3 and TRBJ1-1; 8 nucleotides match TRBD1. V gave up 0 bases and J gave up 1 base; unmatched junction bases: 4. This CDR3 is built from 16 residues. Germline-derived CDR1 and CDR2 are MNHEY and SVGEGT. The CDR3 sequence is CASSYSGTGTNTEAFF. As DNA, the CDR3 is TGTGCCAGCAGTTACTCCGGGACAGGAACGAACACTGAAGCTTTCTTT.

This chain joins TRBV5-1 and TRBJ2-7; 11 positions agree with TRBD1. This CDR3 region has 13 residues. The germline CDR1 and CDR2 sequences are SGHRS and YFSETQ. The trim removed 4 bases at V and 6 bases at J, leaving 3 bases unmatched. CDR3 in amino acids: CASSLDRGREQYF. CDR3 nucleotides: TGCGCCAGCAGCCTGGACAGGGGGCGCGAGCAGTACTTC. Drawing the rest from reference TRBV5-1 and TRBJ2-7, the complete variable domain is KAGVTQTPRYLIKTRGQQVTLSCSPISGHRSVSWYQQTPGQGLQFLFEYFSETQRNKGNFPGRFSGRQFSNSRSEMNVSTLELGDSALYLCASSLDRGREQYFGPGTRLTVT.

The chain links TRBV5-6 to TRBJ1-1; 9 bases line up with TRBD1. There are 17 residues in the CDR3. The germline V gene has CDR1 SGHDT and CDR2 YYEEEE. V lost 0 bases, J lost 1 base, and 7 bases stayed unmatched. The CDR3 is CASSLGLDRGKNTEAFF. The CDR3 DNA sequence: TGTGCCAGCAGCTTGGGCCTGGACAGGGGAAAGAACACTGAAGCTTTCTTT.

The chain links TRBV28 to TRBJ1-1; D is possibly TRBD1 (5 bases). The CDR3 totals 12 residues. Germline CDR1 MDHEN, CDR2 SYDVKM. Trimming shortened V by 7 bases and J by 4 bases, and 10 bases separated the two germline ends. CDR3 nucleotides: TGTGCCAGCACCCGGGGGAGCACTGAAGCTTTCTTT. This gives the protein CASTRGSTEAFF.

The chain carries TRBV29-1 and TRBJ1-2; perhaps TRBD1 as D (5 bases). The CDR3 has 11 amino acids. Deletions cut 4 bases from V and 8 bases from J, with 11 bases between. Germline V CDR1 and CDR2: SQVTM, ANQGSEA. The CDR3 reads CSVGQSRGYTF. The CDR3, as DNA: TGCAGCGTTGGACAGTCGCGAGGCTACACCTTC.

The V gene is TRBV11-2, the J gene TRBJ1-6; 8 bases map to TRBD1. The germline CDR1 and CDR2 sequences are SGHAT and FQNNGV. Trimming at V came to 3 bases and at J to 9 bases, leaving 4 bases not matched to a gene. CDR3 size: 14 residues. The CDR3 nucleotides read TGTGCCAGCAGCTTTAGGACAGGGTTTTCACCCCTCCACTTT. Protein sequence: CASSFRTGFSPLHF.

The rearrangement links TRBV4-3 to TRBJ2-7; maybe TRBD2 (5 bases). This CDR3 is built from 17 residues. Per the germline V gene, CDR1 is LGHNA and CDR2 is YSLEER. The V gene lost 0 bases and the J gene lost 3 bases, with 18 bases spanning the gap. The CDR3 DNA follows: TGCGCCAGCAGCCAAGATCCGGCCCCGGGGTTAAACTACGAGCAGTACTTC. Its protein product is CASSQDPAPGLNYEQYF.

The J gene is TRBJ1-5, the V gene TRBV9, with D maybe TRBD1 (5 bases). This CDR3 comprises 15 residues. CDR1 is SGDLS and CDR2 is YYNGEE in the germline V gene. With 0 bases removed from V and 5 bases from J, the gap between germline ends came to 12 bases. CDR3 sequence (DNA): TGTGCCAGCAGCGTAGCCACAGGACCCGATCAGCCCCAGCATTTT. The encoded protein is CASSVATGPDQPQHF.

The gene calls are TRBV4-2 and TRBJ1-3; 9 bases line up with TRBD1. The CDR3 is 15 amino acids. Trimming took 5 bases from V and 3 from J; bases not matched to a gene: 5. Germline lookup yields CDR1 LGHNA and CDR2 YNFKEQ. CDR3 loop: CASSLTGGGGNTIYF. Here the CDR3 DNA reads TGTGCCAGCAGCTTAACAGGGGGCGGTGGAAACACCATATATTTT.

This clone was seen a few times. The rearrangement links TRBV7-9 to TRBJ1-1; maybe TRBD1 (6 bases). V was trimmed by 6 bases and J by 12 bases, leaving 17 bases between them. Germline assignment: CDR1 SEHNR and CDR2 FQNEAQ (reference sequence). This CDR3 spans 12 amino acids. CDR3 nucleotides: TGTGCCAGCAGGCCCGGCAACAGGGAAACTTTCTTT. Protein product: CASRPGNRETFF.

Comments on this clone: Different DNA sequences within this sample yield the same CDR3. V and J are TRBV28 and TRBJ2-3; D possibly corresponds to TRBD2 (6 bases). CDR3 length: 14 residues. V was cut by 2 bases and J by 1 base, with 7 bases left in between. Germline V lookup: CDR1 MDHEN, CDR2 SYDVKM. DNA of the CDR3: TGTGCCAGCAGTTTACCGGGGGGCACAGATACGCAGTATTTT. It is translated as CASSLPGGTDTQYF.

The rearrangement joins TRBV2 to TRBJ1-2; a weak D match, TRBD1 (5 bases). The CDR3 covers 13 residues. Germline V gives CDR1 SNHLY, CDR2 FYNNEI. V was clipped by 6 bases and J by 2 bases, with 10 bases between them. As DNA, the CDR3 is TGTGCCAGCAGCGCTGACAGAAACTATGGCTACACCTTC. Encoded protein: CASSADRNYGYTF.

DNA of the CDR3: TGTGCCAGCAGGACTGGACAGGGGGGGAACACTGAAGCTTTCTTT. Translated: CASRTGQGGNTEAFF. V and J are TRBV2 and TRBJ1-1, with 10 bases matching TRBD1. The CDR3 loop spans 15 amino acids. J lost 1 base, V lost 6 bases, and 5 bases had no gene match. CDR1 is SNHLY, CDR2 FYNNEI, per germline. Full variable domain (rest looked up from reference TRBV2 and TRBJ1-1): EPEVTQTPSHQVTQMGQEVILRCVPISNHLYFYWYRQILGQKVEFLVSFYNNEISEKSEIFDDQFSVERPDGSNFTLKIRSTKLEDSAMYFCASRTGQGGNTEAFFGQGTRLTVV.

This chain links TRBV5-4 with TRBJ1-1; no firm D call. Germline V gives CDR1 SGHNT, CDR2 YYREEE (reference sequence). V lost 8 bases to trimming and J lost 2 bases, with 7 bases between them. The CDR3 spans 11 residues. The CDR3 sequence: CASITNTEAFF. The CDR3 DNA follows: TGTGCCAGTATAACAAACACTGAAGCTTTCTTT. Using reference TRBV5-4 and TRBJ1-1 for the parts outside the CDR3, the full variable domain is ETGVTQSPTHLIKTRGQQVTLRCSSQSGHNTVSWYQQALGQGPQFIFQYYREEENGRGNFPPRFSGLQFPNYSSELNVNALELDDSALYLCASITNTEAFFGQGTRLTVV.